This TCR beta chain was captured by sequencing in a study of cytomegalovirus exposure and HLA in healthy donors. At the level of the study: An early release of data contained approximately 80 million unique TCRs, which came from HLA-typed donors.

PCR involved 60 Vbeta and 13 Jbeta primers. The method was immunoSEQ multiplex PCR; TCRdb's version includes in-frame clones alone and lacks a portion of them. This sample yields 150,000 or so clones, of which nearly 70% are seen a single time; 8% to 13% belongs to the top ten. CDR1 is GTSNPN, CDR2 SVGIG, per germline (reference sequence). V gave up 2 bases and J gave up 5 bases; unmatched junction bases: 11. The CDR3 runs 15 residues. This clone has just a few counts. This clonotype was obtained from a man between 25 and 39 years old in good health and CMV-seropositive. Input material: PBMCs. This chain uses TRBV30 with TRBJ2-5, with TRBD2 matching over 7 bases. In DNA, the CDR3 is TGTGCCTGGAGTCAAGCGGGAAGTAGTTGGGAGACCCAGTACTTC. It is translated as CAWSQAGSSWETQYF.